This T cell receptor (beta chain) was sequenced for a study of cytomegalovirus exposure and HLA in healthy donors (dated by TCRdb to about 2017). With respect to the entire study: An earlier analysis of 587 of the donors reported approximately 280 Gb of sequence data and 95 million to 120 million unique TCR beta sequences obtained from about 180 million T cells. Class I and class II HLA loci were covered by the typing at four-digit resolution. Among 398 genotyped donors of the cohort, an average of about 240,000 unique TCR beta nucleotide sequences were sequenced per donor, 15% to 20% of them non-productive. The study aimed to test whether signatures of past pathogen exposure could be identified by cataloging public T cell receptors. An earlier analysis of more than 450 of the donors used high-throughput TCR beta sequencing to judge whether each TCR beta V gene segment behaved as functional or pseudogenic. All discovery cohort repertoires had been generated using a single sequencing platform. The study used immunosequencing to profile the T cell repertoires of some 600 subjects and linked those repertoires to cytomegalovirus serostatus. Genome-wide SNP genotypes for about 65% of the 666 donors were used in a later genetic analysis, which treated that subset as a discovery cohort. To predict cytomegalovirus infection status, the study brought together high-throughput TCR immunosequencing, statistical association of individual TCRs with disease status, and machine learning. About 300 gigabases of sequencing data and around 90 million unique TCR sequences made up an early release that covered approximately 620 HLA-typed donors. In addition to the first cohort of around 670 subjects, a separate validation cohort of 130 or so different subjects was used. Typing coverage differed by locus: A, B, C, DRB1 and DQB1 were typed in roughly 620-630 donors, DQA1 in about 510, DPA1 in around 580, and DPB1 in about 450. The later analysis used no new phenotypic data to find candidate immune exposures, relying instead on TCR beta sequences and their occurrence across donors. Donor age, sex, ethnicity and CMV serostatus were compiled alongside the repertoire data. Among the approximately 430 genotyped donors, around 81% belonged to the genetic ancestry cluster associated with self-reported Caucasian donors. Several DR-DQ haplotypes were handled as single units for association and clustering because linkage in the cohort was strong. A later analysis re-examined previously published TCR beta repertoires from 500 to 700 donors and added high-resolution HLA genotyping to investigate patterns of TCR occurrence. Broader findings and caveats from the paper: According to the authors, the approach could potentially be generalized to other disease states and immunological phenotypes. The earlier analysis of about 600 of the donors excluded fewer than 20 rarely observed V segments, including chromosome 9 orphons, because counts were too low. A later analysis found that HLA-associated TCR beta chains were more clonally expanded and had lower generation probabilities than equally common non-associated chains. A further reported finding was that TCR beta sequences accurately predicted the HLA-A and HLA-B alleles for most subjects in the first cohort. In a later analysis, 16,951 TCR beta sequences were associated with specific HLA alleles at a false discovery rate of 0.05. In a later genetic analysis, fewer N-insertions in productive TCRs were reported among donors in an Asian-associated ancestry cluster than the roughly 700-donor mean. A later analysis found that TCR association rates varied across HLA loci, with DRB1 alleles showing the most associated TCRs and HLA-C alleles the fewest. A total of 164 TCR beta chains were listed by the study as associated with cytomegalovirus. Most CMV-associated TCR beta chains appeared to be HLA-restricted in a later analysis, and the HLA associations seemed to be driven largely by CMV exposure. The classifier was reported to diagnose cytomegalovirus status with high specificity and sensitivity in both the original cohort and the validation cohort. Linkage disequilibrium might explain the correlated functional status among segregating V segments, but an unknown experimental factor could not be excluded. The presence/absence analyses assumed that sequencing depth was roughly uniform across donors, and that assumption may not be true. In a later analysis, several top co-occurrence clusters were reported to appear linked to parvovirus B19, influenza, CMV and Epstein-Barr virus. Most TCR sequences were seen in very few donors, while some public TCRs were found in many individuals. In an earlier analysis of more than 500 of the donors, most TCR beta V segments appeared in productive rearrangements about 87% or about 30% of the time, broadly matching IMGT annotations. The cohort was sequenced for TCR beta chains only, and without alpha or paired-chain data the features that could be detected were limited. For the cohort, immune exposure information was limited to CMV serostatus. Strong co-occurrence of HLA alleles, especially DR and DQ, made assigning TCR associations to individual alleles difficult. Because the 87-base-pair reads could not distinguish some IMGT-functional V segments, including TRBV6-2 and TRBV6-3, those segments were excluded. Because some donors lacked HLA typing at each locus, the association tests relied only on the typed subset. In a later genetic analysis, a missense DCLRE1C variant was associated with V-gene and J-gene trimming of TCR beta chains, and the association was replicated in an independent cohort. A group of highly shared sequence variants was considered likely to be a technical artifact of the sequencing pipeline. Three of the identified cytomegalovirus-associated TCR beta chains were confirmed in vitro to be specific for cytomegalovirus antigens.

A note on this clone: Its recognized antigen is unknown. No base quality information exists; no much larger clone differs at one position.

The library was produced with the immunoSEQ multiplex PCR assay. For the multiplex PCR, a mixture combining 60 forward primers for TCR Vbeta segments and 13 reverse primers for TCR Jbeta segments was used. The CDR3 region of rearranged TCR beta genes was amplified from genomic DNA with a multiplex PCR assay. The Illumina HiSeq System was used to sequence the amplified TCR beta libraries as 87-base-pair reads. From the authors' description of their analysis: In a later analysis, around 80 million unique TCR beta chains were counted across the approximately 620 repertoires, and around 10 million of these chains were shared by at least two donors. Raw reads were error-corrected and collapsed into unique sequences with a nearest-neighbor algorithm that merged closely related sequences to remove PCR and sequencing errors. V, D and J gene segments were assigned by aligning CDR3 sequences to IMGT reference sequences. For a sequence to be retained, at least a six-nucleotide match to both a V gene segment and a J gene segment was required. A rearrangement was called productive if the CDR3 had no stop codons and remained in frame with V and J, and every other rearrangement was called non-productive. Following IMGT convention, CDR3 was defined as the stretch from the second conserved V-encoded cysteine to the conserved J-encoded phenylalanine. The earlier analysis of 500 to 600 of the donors excluded sequences that lacked an unambiguous match to a single V gene segment. An earlier analysis of approximately 590 of the donors classified V segments as functional when productive rearrangements were above 56.7% and as segregating when the standard deviation between donors was above 5%. A statistical classification framework was developed to diagnose cytomegalovirus status using the catalog of TCR beta chain sequences. In a later analysis, TCR nucleotide sequences were compared against IMGT/GENE-DB human TR gene sequences so that V and J genes could be assigned. A later analysis assigned CDR3 sequences and most-parsimonious VDJ recombination scenarios with the TCRdist pipeline. In a later analysis, each TCR beta chain was defined by its CDR3 amino acid sequence together with its V-gene family, and reads without a unique V-gene family were excluded. In a later analysis, a few hundred highly shared, low-generation-probability nucleotide sequences were removed to address suspected cross-contamination and a sequencing artifact. A later analysis calculated a clonal expansion index for each public chain from normalized within-repertoire ranks of inferred template counts. Generation probabilities in a later analysis came from a VDJ recombination model fitted to out-of-frame rearrangements, and those results were checked against IGoR. In a later analysis, TCR-TCR, TCR-HLA and TCR-CMV co-occurrence was scored with hypergeometric tests, and a repertoire-size bias correction was applied to TCR pairs. To estimate false discovery rates, a later analysis permuted the HLA or CMV assignments 20 times. In a later analysis, co-occurring TCRs were grouped using DBSCAN, and TCRdist sequence similarity was added for clustering within HLA-allele-positive subsets. For co-occurrence clustering, repertoires with fewer than 30,000 or more than 120,000 public chains were excluded, along with five or six repertoires with anomalous nucleotide sharing. This is the immuneACCESS table as TCRdb keeps it, with only in-frame sequences that have V and J called. A part of the clones is gone; compared with another copy, unresolved V genes explain less than half, and the rest is unexplained. D and trimming were read from the DNA, whereas the V and J calls and clone size are those reported in that table. The table for this sample lists under 200,000 clones; around 79% of them were counted only once. The top ten clones comprise 3% to 3.5% of the sample.

The cohort was made up of hundreds of healthy bone marrow donors. All cohort members were sampled while nominally healthy, although unrecorded immune exposures were likely present. The donor tested CMV seronegative and was one of the 352 seronegative cohort members. A peripheral blood sample was provided by each donor, and peripheral blood mononuclear cells were used for TCR beta sequencing. Genomic DNA was extracted from the blood cell samples with the Qiagen DNeasy Blood Extraction Kit. Inclusive of the bounding cysteine and phenylalanine, the CDR3 is 14 residues long. Only the CDR3 portion is preserved as DNA: 42 bases, with reading frame beginning at the first base. CDR1 and CDR2 (MNHEY, SVGAGI) derive from the germline V gene. V lost 4 bases and J lost 1 base, and the count of bases not matched to a germline gene is 0.

The chain employs TRBV6-5 and TRBJ2-2, with 7 bases matching TRBD1. The source material was PBMCs. The sequence came from a woman between 35 and 50 years old in good health and CMV-seronegative. The CDR3 here reads CASSWTGNTGELFF. The nucleotide sequence reads TGTGCCAGCAGTTGGACAGGGAACACCGGGGAGCTGTTTTTT.